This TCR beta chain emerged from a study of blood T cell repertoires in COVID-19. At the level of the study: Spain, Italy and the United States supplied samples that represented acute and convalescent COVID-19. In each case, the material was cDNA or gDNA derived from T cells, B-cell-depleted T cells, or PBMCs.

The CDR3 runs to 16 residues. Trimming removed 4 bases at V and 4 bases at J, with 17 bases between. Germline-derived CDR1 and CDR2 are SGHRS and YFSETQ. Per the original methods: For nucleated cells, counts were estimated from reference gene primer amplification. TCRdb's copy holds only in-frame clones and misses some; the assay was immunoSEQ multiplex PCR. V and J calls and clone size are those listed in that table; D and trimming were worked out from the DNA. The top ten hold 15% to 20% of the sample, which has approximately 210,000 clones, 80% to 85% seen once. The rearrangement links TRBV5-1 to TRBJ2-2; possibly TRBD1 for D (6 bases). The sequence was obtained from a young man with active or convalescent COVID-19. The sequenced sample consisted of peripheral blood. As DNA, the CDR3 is TGCGCCAGCAGCCGGCAGGGGCGGTACGGCACCGGGGAGCTGTTTTTT. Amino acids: CASSRQGRYGTGELFF.